The 5 T cell receptor beta chains below all came from one sample that was sequenced in a study of shared clonotypes between healthy human individuals. The protocol was immunoSEQ multiplex PCR, while the TCRdb copy is restricted to in-frame clones and leaves out a portion. The sample shows a few million clones, 90% to 97% of them seen only once. Specimen: naive CD4+ T cells sorted from blood. Subset reported: CD45RA+ positively selected. The source of these receptors is a man between 18 and 35 years old in good health.

The genes are TRBV4-1 and TRBJ1-2, with no clear D. This CDR3 is built from 14 residues. Per germline, CDR1 MGHRA and CDR2 YSYEKL. V lost 3 bases and J lost 3, with 11 bases in between. CDR3 DNA sequence: TGCGCCAGCAGCCAGGGAGGAAAGGACTATGGCTACACCTTC. Amino acid sequence: CASSQGGKDYGYTF.

The gene calls are TRBV28 and TRBJ1-5; D gene uncertain. The CDR3 is 15 residues long. V dropped 5 bases and J dropped 2 bases, with 13 bases sitting between them. Germline V lookup: CDR1 MDHEN, CDR2 SYDVKM. For the CDR3, the DNA is TGTGCCAGCAGTCCCCCGGCAGGCGGCAATCAGCCCCAGCATTTT. This gives the protein CASSPPAGGNQPQHF.

Notes on this clone: Other DNA sequences in the same sample also yield this CDR3. CDR3 coding DNA: TGCGCCAGCAGCTTGGAGGACAGAGCCTACGAGCAGTACTTC. Protein product: CASSLEDRAYEQYF. V gene TRBV5-1 combines with J gene TRBJ2-7; TRBD1 might be the D (6 bases). The CDR3 length is 14 residues. Trimming took 0 bases from V and 2 from J, leaving 9 bases between them. From germline, CDR1 is SGHRS and CDR2 YFSETQ.

The gene calls are TRBV27 and TRBJ2-3, with TRBD2 identical over 7 bases. In germline, CDR1 is MNHEY, CDR2 SMNVEV (reference sequence). The CDR3 has 16 amino acids. Unmatched junction bases numbered 6, after V lost 3 bases and J lost 0 bases. CDR3 protein: CASSLSGRGSTDTQYF. DNA for the CDR3: TGTGCCAGCAGTTTGTCCGGGCGGGGGAGCACAGATACGCAGTATTTT.

The genes are TRBV30 and TRBJ2-5; D is possibly TRBD1 or TRBD2 (7 bases each). CDR1 is GTSNPN and CDR2 is SVGIG in the germline V gene (reference sequence). This CDR3 contains 11 residues. V lost 8 bases, J lost 5 bases, and 12 bases lay in between. The DNA for the CDR3 is TGTGCCCGACAGGGAGGGGAGACCCAGTACTTC. This sequence encodes CARQGGETQYF.